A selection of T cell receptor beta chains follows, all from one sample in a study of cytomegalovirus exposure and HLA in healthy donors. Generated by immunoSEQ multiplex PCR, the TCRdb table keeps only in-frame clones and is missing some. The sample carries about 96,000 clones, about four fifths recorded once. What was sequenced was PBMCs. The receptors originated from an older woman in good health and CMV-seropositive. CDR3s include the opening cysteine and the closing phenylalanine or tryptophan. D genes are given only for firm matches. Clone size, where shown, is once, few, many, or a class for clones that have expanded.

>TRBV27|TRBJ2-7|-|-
TGTGCCAGCAGTAGACAGGCTAGCTCCTACGAGCAGTACTTC
CASSRQASSYEQYF
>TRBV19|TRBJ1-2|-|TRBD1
TGTGCCAGTAGTATCCCGGGACAGGGATCGGGGAGCTATGGCTACACCTTC
CASSIPGQGSGSYGYTF
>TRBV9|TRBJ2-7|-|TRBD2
TGTGCCAGCAGCCCCGGGGGGTCCAGCTCCTACGAGCAGTACTTC
CASSPGGSSSYEQYF
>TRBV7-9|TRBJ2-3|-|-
TGTGCCAGCAGTCCACGGACAGATACGCAGTATTTT
CASSPRTDTQYF
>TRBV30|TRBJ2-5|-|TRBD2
TGTGCCGGCTCTAGCGGGAGGGCCCAGGAGACCCAGTACTTC
CAGSSGRAQETQYF
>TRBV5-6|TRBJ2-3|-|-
TGTGCCAGCAGCCACCGAGTGGGGGGTAATGAGTACGCAGATACGCAGTATTTT
CASSHRVGGNEYADTQYF
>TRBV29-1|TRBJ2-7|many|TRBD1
TGCAGCGTCGCCCCGGGACAGGGGGCAGGAGAGCAGTACTTC
CSVAPGQGAGEQYF
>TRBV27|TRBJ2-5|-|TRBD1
TGTGCCAGCAGCCGATTAGGACAGGGGGAGACCCAGTACTTC
CASSRLGQGETQYF
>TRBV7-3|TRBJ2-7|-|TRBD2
TGTGCCAGCAGCTTAGACGGGGGGGCGTCCTACGAGCAGTACTTC
CASSLDGGASYEQYF
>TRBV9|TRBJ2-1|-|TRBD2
TGTGCCAGCAGCGTAAGGCTAGCGGGATCAGAAGATGAGCAGTTCTTC
CASSVRLAGSEDEQFF
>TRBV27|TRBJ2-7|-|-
TGTGCCAGCTTCGCTAGCTCCTACGAGCAGTACTTC
CASFASSYEQYF
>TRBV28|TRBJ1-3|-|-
TGTGCCAGCAGTGTACAAGGAAACACCATATATTTT
CASSVQGNTIYF
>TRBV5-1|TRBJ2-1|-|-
TGCGCCAGCAGCTTCCCGCAAGGGAGCAATGAGCAGTTCTTC
CASSFPQGSNEQFF
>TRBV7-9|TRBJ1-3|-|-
TGTGCCAGCAAGTCCGGGATAGGAAACACCATATATTTT
CASKSGIGNTIYF
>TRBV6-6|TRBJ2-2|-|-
TGTGCCAGCGCAGACCAGGGGACCACCGGGGAGCTGTTTTTT
CASADQGTTGELFF
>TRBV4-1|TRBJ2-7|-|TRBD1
TGCGCCAGCAGCCCGACAGGGACCCGGGCCTACGAGCAGTACTTC
CASSPTGTRAYEQYF
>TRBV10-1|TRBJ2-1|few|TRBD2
TGCGCCAGCTCTCGAAGGGGACTAGACTACAATGAGCAGTTCTTC
CASSRRGLDYNEQFF
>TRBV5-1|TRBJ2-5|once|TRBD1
TGCGCCAGCAACCCAGACAGGGGGCGGGGAGAGACCCAGTACTTC
CASNPDRGRGETQYF
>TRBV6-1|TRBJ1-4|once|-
TGTGCCAGCAGTGAAGGGGCGCATAATGAAAAACTGTTTTTT
CASSEGAHNEKLFF
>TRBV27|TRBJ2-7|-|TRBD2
TGTGCCAGCAGAGGGGCCCCGGGGGGAAGGGGACACGAGCAGTACTTC
CASRGAPGGRGHEQYF
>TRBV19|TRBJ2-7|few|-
TGTGCCAGTAGTAGCGGAGACGGTGCTGGCTACTACGAGCAGTACTTC
CASSSGDGAGYYEQYF
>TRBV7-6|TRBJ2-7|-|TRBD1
TGTGCCAGCAGCTTAGGGACAGGGAGCTACGAGCAGTACTTC
CASSLGTGSYEQYF
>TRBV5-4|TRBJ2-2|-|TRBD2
TGTGCCAGCAGCTTCTTTAGCGGGGGGGCCGGGGAGCTGTTTTTT
CASSFFSGGAGELFF
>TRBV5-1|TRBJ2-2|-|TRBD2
TGCGCCAGCAGCTTGAGTGGTAGCGGGAGCTCCGGGGAGCTGTTTTTT
CASSLSGSGSSGELFF
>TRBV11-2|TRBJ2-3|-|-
TGTGCCAGCAGGGTAGGGGGGGCATCTAGCACAGATACGCAGTATTTT
CASRVGGASSTDTQYF
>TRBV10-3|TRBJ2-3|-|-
TGTGCCATCAGTGGTGACTTGATCACAGATACGCAGTATTTT
CAISGDLITDTQYF